A selection of T cell receptor beta chains follows, all from one sample in a study of blood T cell repertoires in COVID-19. TCRdb keeps only in-frame clones here, not all; method: immunoSEQ multiplex PCR. In the table there are about 270,000 clones, more than 75% of which are singletons. Sequencing was performed on peripheral blood. These receptors were taken from a man aged 35-49 years with active or convalescent COVID-19. Both conserved end residues are part of each CDR3. Fields, in order: clone size, J gene, V gene, D gene, CDR3 protein, CDR3 DNA. The D gene is left open where the match is weak. Expanded clones are given a class, and other clones once, few, many or no size at all.

>-|TRBJ2-1|TRBV5-4|-
CASSLDGGTGRLYEQFF
TGTGCCAGCAGCTTGGACGGGGGGACAGGTCGGTTGTATGAGCAGTTCTTC
>-|TRBJ1-3|TRBV6-5|-
CASGNRALSGNTIYF
TGTGCCAGCGGAAACAGGGCCCTCTCTGGAAACACCATATATTTT
>-|TRBJ1-3|TRBV9|-
CASSVAMDQGTLYF
TGTGCCAGCAGCGTAGCTATGGATCAGGGAACCCTATATTTT
>-|TRBJ1-3|TRBV19|-
CASREGGGSGNTIYF
TGTGCCAGCAGAGAGGGAGGGGGCTCTGGAAACACCATATATTTT
>-|TRBJ2-4|TRBV6-6|-
CASSRGPFQYF
TGTGCCAGCAGCCGCGGCCCATTTCAGTACTTC
>-|TRBJ2-7|TRBV5-6|-
CASSTEVGGYEQYF
TGTGCCAGCAGCACGGAGGTAGGGGGCTACGAGCAGTACTTC
>-|TRBJ2-7|TRBV19|TRBD2
CASRGLAGGSYEQYF
TGTGCCAGTAGGGGACTAGCGGGAGGGTCCTACGAGCAGTACTTC
>-|TRBJ2-3|TRBV19|-
CATRPSAAGVADTQYF
TGTGCCACCCGTCCTTCAGCCGCGGGTGTCGCAGATACGCAGTATTTT
>-|TRBJ1-4|TRBV28|-
CASIGATNEKLFF
TGTGCCAGCATCGGTGCAACTAATGAAAAACTGTTTTTT
>once|TRBJ1-2|TRBV29-1|-
CSVERQPNYGYTF
TGCAGCGTTGAGAGACAGCCGAACTATGGCTACACCTTC
>-|TRBJ1-6|TRBV11-2|-
CASSFNSPGQYNSPLHF
TGTGCCAGCAGCTTCAATAGTCCCGGACAGTATAATTCACCCCTCCACTTT
>once|TRBJ2-7|TRBV24-1|-
CATSDSRSGGAYEQYF
TGTGCCACCAGTGATTCCCGGTCGGGCGGGGCCTACGAGCAGTACTTC
>-|TRBJ1-3|TRBV19|-
CASSVGALGNTIYF
TGTGCCAGTAGTGTTGGGGCGCTTGGAAACACCATATATTTT
>-|TRBJ2-7|TRBV29-1|-
CSVAVGSSEQYF
TGCAGCGTTGCTGTGGGGAGCAGCGAGCAGTACTTC
>-|TRBJ2-2|TRBV5-1|TRBD2
CASSGGTSADTGELFF
TGCGCCAGCAGCGGGGGGACTAGCGCTGACACCGGGGAGCTGTTTTTT
>-|TRBJ1-1|TRBV6-2/TRBV6-3|-
CASSYPRGFFF
TGTGCCAGCAGTTACCCCAGAGGTTTTTTCTTT